The 26 T cell receptor beta chains below come from one sample, sequenced in a study of neurological immune-mediated disorders. Each CDR3 protein gets one entry after TCRdb re-called the 5' RACE reads with MiXCR. In the table there are 30,000 to 40,000 distinct CDR3 sequences, 3.5% to 4% of which are singletons. Sequenced material: PBMCs. All receptors come from a man aged 30 to 39 with multiple sclerosis.

This clonotype was observed at least ten times. The V and J genes are TRBV24-1 and TRBJ2-5; the D gene could be TRBD1 or TRBD2 (6 bases each). Germline values: CDR1 KGHDR, CDR2 SFDVKD. Trimming pared 5 bases from V and 3 bases from J, leaving 15 bases between. This CDR3 has 15 amino acids. The CDR3 is CATSVFGGTKETQYF. CDR3 nucleotides: TGTGCCACCAGTGTCTTTGGGGGGACAAAAGAGACCCAGTACTTC.

This clonotype was recorded at least ten times. The chain couples TRBV20-1 to TRBJ2-1; 11 bases are a match to TRBD1. Trimming removed 3 bases from V and 1 base from J; junction bases left unmatched: 8. The CDR3 extends over 17 amino acids. The germline V gene has CDR1 DFQATT and CDR2 SNEGSKA (reference sequence). The CDR3 coding sequence is TGCAGTGCTAGTAGTAGGACAGGGGGCAGGTCCTACAATGAGCAGTTCTTC. Residues: CSASSRTGGRSYNEQFF.

This clonotype was detected many times. The chain employs TRBV5-1 and TRBJ1-2; D gene uncertain. CDR1 is SGHRS and CDR2 is YFSETQ in the germline V gene. Trimming took off 0 bases at V and 6 bases at J, with 9 bases between the two ends. The CDR3 has 13 amino acids. CDR3 bases: TGCGCCAGCAGCTTGGCCGTGGTGGATGGCTACACCTTC. It is translated as CASSLAVVDGYTF.

This clonotype was detected ten times or more. The chain combines TRBV20-1 with TRBJ2-4, with 8 bases identical to TRBD1. The germline V gene encodes CDR1 DFQATT and CDR2 SNEGSKA (reference sequence). J gave up 7 bases and V 4 bases, and 6 bases lay outside the gene matches. The CDR3 sequence is 13 residues long. CDR3 sequence (DNA): TGCAGTGCTATTACGAGACAGGGGAACATTCAGTACTTC. It yields the protein CSAITRQGNIQYF.

J is TRBJ2-7 and V is TRBV6-9; D is ambiguous. This CDR3 is built from 16 residues. V was clipped by 8 bases and J by 3 bases, with 23 bases between them. In germline, CDR1 is MNHGY, CDR2 SVAAGI. The chain's CDR3 is CASESFRALQIYEQYF. CDR3 coding DNA: TGTGCCAGCGAGTCATTTCGGGCCCTTCAAATCTACGAGCAGTACTTC.

This clonotype was seen many times. The rearrangement joins TRBV7-3 to TRBJ2-3; possibly TRBD2 for D (6 bases). Between the trimmed V and J ends, which lost 4 bases and 6 bases, there was a span of 20 bases. This CDR3 has 16 amino acids. The V gene's germline CDR1 is SGHTA and CDR2 FQGTGA. The CDR3 coding sequence is TGTGCCAGCAGCTCCCCCCAGGGCCTCCGGGAGGATACGCAGTATTTT. Protein: CASSSPQGLREDTQYF.

Comment on this clonotype: At one of its ends the junction is not consistent with the germline gene, which may arise from a read error. J is TRBJ1-2 and V is TRBV4-1; TRBD1 aligns across 7 bases. Germline values: CDR1 MGHRA, CDR2 YSYEKL. The CDR3 is made up of 15 amino acids. The CDR3 region is CASSQLVQGDYCYTF. CDR3 DNA sequence: TGCGCCAGCAGCCAATTAGTCCAGGGGGACTATTGCTACACCTTC.

This clonotype was seen repeatedly, ten times or more. This chain uses TRBV14 with TRBJ2-2; TRBD1 or TRBD2 may be the D gene (5 bases each). The V and J ends lost 1 base and 4 bases respectively, with 13 bases between them. Germline loops: CDR1 SGHDN, CDR2 FVKESK. This CDR3 spans 16 amino acids. CDR3 protein: CASSQVSGRGTGELFF. The CDR3 nucleotides are TGTGCCAGCAGCCAAGTATCGGGGCGAGGCACCGGGGAGCTGTTTTTT.

This clonotype is categorized as medium-sized. J is TRBJ2-7 and V is TRBV12-3 or TRBV12-4; 15 bases are a match to TRBD2. The CDR3 has 16 amino acids. J gave up 2 bases and V 6 bases, and 5 bases lay outside the gene matches. The CDR3 DNA is TGTGCCAGCAGCGGGACTAGCGGGGGGCCTACCTACGAGCAGTACTTC. It specifies CASSGTSGGPTYEQYF.

This clonotype was detected many times. The chain recombines TRBV5-1 with TRBJ2-3; the D call may be TRBD1 or TRBD2 (6 bases each). The germline V and J ends were trimmed by 1 base and 4 bases, with 16 bases remaining between them. This CDR3 comprises 16 residues. Germline V lookup: CDR1 SGHRS, CDR2 YFSETQ. As DNA, the CDR3 is TGCGCCAGCAGCTTGAATGGCGGAGGGACACCAGATACGCAGTATTTT. Residues: CASSLNGGGTPDTQYF.

Ten or more counts support this clonotype. The V call is TRBV5-1, the J call TRBJ1-2; the match to TRBD1 covers 9 bases. Per the germline V gene, CDR1 is SGHRS and CDR2 is YFSETQ. CDR3 length: 14 residues. The V gene end was trimmed by 4 bases and the J gene end by 7 bases; junction bases not matched to a gene: 8. This chain's CDR3 is CASSPGQGLAGYTF. In nucleotides, the CDR3 is TGCGCCAGCAGCCCCGGACAGGGGCTCGCTGGCTACACCTTC.

This clonotype was counted many times. The chain has TRBV7-6 and TRBJ2-4; 10 bases align to TRBD1. The CDR3 runs to 14 residues. The trim removed 4 bases at V and 4 bases at J, leaving 1 base unmatched. The germline V gene has CDR1 SGHVS and CDR2 FNYEAQ. In nucleotides, the CDR3 is TGTGCCAGCAGCTCGGGACAGGGGAAAAACATTCAGTACTTC. It yields the protein CASSSGQGKNIQYF.

In this sample, this clonotype turned up many times. The genes are TRBV5-1 and TRBJ1-5; D ambiguous. The CDR3 extends over 13 amino acids. V was shortened by 4 bases and J by 1 base, with 6 bases between the two germline ends. Germline V gives CDR1 SGHRS, CDR2 YFSETQ. The CDR3 coding sequence is TGCGCCAGCAGCACGGACAGCAATCAGCCCCAGCATTTT. It encodes CASSTDSNQPQHF. Full variable domain (remainder filled in from reference TRBV5-1 and TRBJ1-5): KAGVTQTPRYLIKTRGQQVTLSCSPISGHRSVSWYQQTPGQGLQFLFEYFSETQRNKGNFPGRFSGRQFSNSRSEMNVSTLELGDSALYLCASSTDSNQPQHFGDGTRLSIL.

Many counts were recorded for this clonotype. The rearrangement joins TRBV20-1 to TRBJ2-7; no firm D call. The germline gives CDR1 DFQATT, CDR2 SNEGSKA (reference sequence). V lost 6 bases and J lost 5, with 8 bases in between. This CDR3 region has 10 residues. The CDR3 is CSASHDEQYF. For the CDR3, the DNA is TGCAGTGCGTCACATGACGAGCAGTACTTC.

In this sample, this clonotype turned up many times. V gene TRBV5-1 combines with J gene TRBJ1-1; TRBD1 aligns across 10 bases. With V trimmed by 2 bases and J by 7 bases, 5 bases remained unmatched. CDR3 length equals 14 residues. Germline-derived CDR1 and CDR2 are SGHRS and YFSETQ. The CDR3 bases are TGCGCCAGCAGCTTAGGGACAGGGGCGGATGAAGCTTTCTTT. Its protein product is CASSLGTGADEAFF.

This clonotype was seen only a few times. The chain is built from TRBV9 and TRBJ2-7; D call uncertain. CDR1 is SGDLS, CDR2 YYNGEE, per germline. The V end lost 7 bases, the J end lost 0 bases, and 8 bases lay between the germline ends. The CDR3 is made up of 12 amino acids. The CDR3 spells CASGTTSYEQYF. CDR3 bases: TGTGCCAGCGGTACTACCTCCTACGAGCAGTACTTC.

This clonotype appeared a few times. The V gene is TRBV7-2, the J gene TRBJ2-5; TRBD2 matches 9 bases. Germline V gives CDR1 SGHTA, CDR2 FQGNSA. This CDR3 comprises 16 residues. The V segment lost 2 bases and the J segment 5 bases; nucleotides outside the gene matches: 9. CDR3 in amino acids: CASSLFGRGGVETQYF. DNA for the CDR3: TGTGCCAGCAGCTTATTTGGGCGGGGGGGCGTTGAGACCCAGTACTTC.

Many counts were recorded for this clonotype. J is TRBJ2-5 and V is TRBV7-9; a possible D gene is TRBD2 (7 bases). The germline V gene has CDR1 SEHNR and CDR2 FQNEAQ (reference sequence). The CDR3 length is 16 residues. Trimming pared 3 bases from V and 2 bases from J, leaving 16 bases between. CDR3 sequence (DNA): TGTGCCAGCAGCTTCGTGGCGGGGGCCGATCAAGAGACCCAGTACTTC. Protein sequence: CASSFVAGADQETQYF. The complete variable domain, with remaining parts taken from reference TRBV7-9 and TRBJ2-5, reads DTGVSQNPRHKITKRGQNVTFRCDPISEHNRLYWYRQTLGQGPEFLTYFQNEAQLEKSRLLSDRFSAERPKGSFSTLEIQRTEQGDSAMYLCASSFVAGADQETQYFGPGTRLLVL.

This clonotype came up many times. The chain links TRBV28 to TRBJ1-5; 7 nucleotides agree with TRBD1. The CDR3 is made up of 14 amino acids. CDR1 MDHEN and CDR2 SYDVKM come from the germline V gene. J was trimmed by 3 bases and V by 6 bases; bases with no gene match: 5. The CDR3 DNA follows: TGTGCCAGCAGGCAGACAGGGAACAATCAGCCCCAGCATTTT. Translated, it gives CASRQTGNNQPQHF.

This clonotype appeared many times. The chain carries TRBV6-5 and TRBJ2-4; 11 bases align to TRBD1. The V gene's germline CDR1 is MNHEY and CDR2 SVGAGI. The CDR3 has 17 residues. Trimming took 6 bases from V and 2 from J; bases not matched to a gene: 9. Here the CDR3 DNA reads TGTGCCAGCAGCTACAGAGGGACAGGGGGGACCAAAAACATTCAGTACTTC. Translated, it gives CASSYRGTGGTKNIQYF.

In its sample, this clonotype was seen many times. CDR3 bases: TGCGCCAGCAGCTCTGGACAGCTTTCGGTGTATGGCTACACCTTC. The encoded protein is CASSSGQLSVYGYTF. This chain joins TRBV5-1 and TRBJ1-2, with TRBD1 as a possible D gene (6 bases). V lost 3 bases, J lost 5 bases, and 17 bases lay in between. Germline assignment: CDR1 SGHRS and CDR2 YFSETQ. This CDR3 has 15 amino acids.

This clonotype was counted many times. This rearrangement joins TRBV7-2 to TRBJ1-1; D is unresolved. This CDR3 contains 15 residues. Germline assignment: CDR1 SGHTA and CDR2 FQGNSA. V lost 1 base, J lost 4 bases, and 13 bases lay in between. CDR3 bases: TGTGCCAGCAGCTTAGGGTATTCGGGTAGCACTGAAGCTTTCTTT. Amino acids: CASSLGYSGSTEAFF.

This clonotype has ten or more counts. The chain joins TRBV20-1 to TRBJ2-5; 9 positions agree with TRBD2. CDR1 and CDR2 from the germline V gene are DFQATT and SNEGSKA (reference sequence). This CDR3 is built from 14 residues. Germline trimming cut 4 bases from V and 1 base from J; bases unmatched to any gene: 4. The CDR3 region has the DNA TGCAGTGCTAAGGGACTAGCATTCCAAGAGACCCAGTACTTC. It codes for CSAKGLAFQETQYF.

This clonotype showed up many times. The chain has TRBV5-1 and TRBJ1-4; D remains unclear. CDR1 SGHRS and CDR2 YFSETQ come from the germline V gene. CDR3 length: 14 residues. With 2 bases removed from V and 0 bases from J, the gap between germline ends came to 5 bases. CDR3 in amino acids: CASSFTATNEKLFF. The CDR3 bases are TGCGCCAGCAGCTTCACAGCAACTAATGAAAAACTGTTTTTT.

This clonotype was seen at least ten times. The J gene is TRBJ1-2, the V gene TRBV25-1; 8 bases align to TRBD1. This CDR3 spans 16 amino acids. After removal of 4 bases from V and 4 bases from J, the junction contained 11 bases not matched to a gene. Germline V lookup: CDR1 MGHDK, CDR2 SYGVNS. In DNA form, the CDR3 reads TGTGCCAGCAGTGCCCGGTTGGGACAGGCATCCTATGGCTACACCTTC. Amino acid sequence: CASSARLGQASYGYTF.

In this sample, this clonotype turned up many times. The J gene is TRBJ1-2, the V gene TRBV18, with 9 bases identical to TRBD1. The CDR3 runs 16 residues. J lost 0 bases, V lost 1 base, and 3 bases had no gene match. From germline, CDR1 is KGHSH and CDR2 LQKENI. The DNA of the CDR3 is TGTGCCAGCTCACCACGAAGGGACAGGGCTAACTATGGCTACACCTTC. It yields the protein CASSPRRDRANYGYTF.